The present T cell receptor beta chain was sequenced within a study of cytomegalovirus exposure and HLA in healthy donors. Study summary: A previous analysis identified around 120 million unique TCR beta sequences derived from roughly 180 million T cells.

To note about this clone: Its antigen remains unidentified.

Use of 60 Vbeta and 13 Jbeta primers characterized the PCR. Original data processing: Roughly 11 million shared chains were among approximately 80 million unique TCR beta chains counted in a later analysis. Sequenced by immunoSEQ multiplex PCR; TCRdb stores in-frame clones only, minus some. Clone size and V and J calls were adopted from that table, with D and trimming inferred from the DNA. The sample contains over 150,000 clones, approximately 73% of which appear only once. Overall study findings and caveats: Altogether, 150 to 200 TCR beta chains were recorded as cytomegalovirus-associated. A later examination showed that TCR association rates differed by HLA locus, with DRB1 most and HLA-C fewest.

This CDR3 comprises 15 residues. Germline lookup yields CDR1 SGHVS and CDR2 FNYEAQ. The ends were cut back, 1 base at V and 1 base at J, with 10 bases in the middle. The sequenced sample consisted of PBMCs. This chain uses TRBV7-6 with TRBJ1-1; D ambiguous. The receptor comes from a man aged 50 or older in good health and CMV-seronegative. The CDR3 nucleotides read TGTGCCAGCAGCTTAGGTAACTCACCGAACACTGAAGCTTTCTTT. Translated: CASSLGNSPNTEAFF.